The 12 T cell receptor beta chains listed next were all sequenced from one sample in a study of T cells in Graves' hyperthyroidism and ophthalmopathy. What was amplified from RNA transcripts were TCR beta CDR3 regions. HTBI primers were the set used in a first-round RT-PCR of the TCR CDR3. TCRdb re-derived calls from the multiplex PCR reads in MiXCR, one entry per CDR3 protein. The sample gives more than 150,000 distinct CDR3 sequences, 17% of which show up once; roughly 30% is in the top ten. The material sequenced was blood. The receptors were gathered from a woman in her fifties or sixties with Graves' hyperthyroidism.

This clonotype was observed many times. CDR3 protein: CASSDSTPGLPQETQYF. In nucleotides, the CDR3 is TGTGCCAGCAGCGATTCTACCCCGGGACTTCCCCAAGAGACCCAGTACTTC. This chain connects TRBV11-3 to TRBJ2-5, with D possibly matching TRBD2 (6 bases). Germline CDR1 reads SGHNT; CDR2 reads YENEEA. V was pared by 5 bases and J by 1 base, with 20 bases between. The CDR3 sequence is 17 residues long.

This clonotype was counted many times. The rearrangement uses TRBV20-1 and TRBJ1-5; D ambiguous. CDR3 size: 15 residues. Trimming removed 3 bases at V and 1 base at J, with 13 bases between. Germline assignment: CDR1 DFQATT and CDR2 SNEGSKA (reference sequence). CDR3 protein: CSASTAGVSNQPQHF. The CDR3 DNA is TGCAGTGCTAGTACGGCCGGGGTGAGCAATCAGCCCCAGCATTTT.

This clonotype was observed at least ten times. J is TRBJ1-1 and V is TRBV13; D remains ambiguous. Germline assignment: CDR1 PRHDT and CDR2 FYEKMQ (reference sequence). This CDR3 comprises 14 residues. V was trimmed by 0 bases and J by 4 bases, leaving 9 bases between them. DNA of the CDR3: TGTGCCAGCAGCTTAGGGCCGGGAGGCACTGAAGCTTTCTTT. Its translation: CASSLGPGGTEAFF.

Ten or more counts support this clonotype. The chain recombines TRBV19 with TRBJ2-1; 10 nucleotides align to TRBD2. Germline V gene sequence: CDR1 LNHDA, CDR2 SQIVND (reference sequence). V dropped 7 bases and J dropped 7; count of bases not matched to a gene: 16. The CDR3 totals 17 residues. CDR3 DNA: TGTGCCAGTATGGGGAGGGGCCTAGCGGGGGCCGGGAATGAGCAGTTCTTC. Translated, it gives CASMGRGLAGAGNEQFF.

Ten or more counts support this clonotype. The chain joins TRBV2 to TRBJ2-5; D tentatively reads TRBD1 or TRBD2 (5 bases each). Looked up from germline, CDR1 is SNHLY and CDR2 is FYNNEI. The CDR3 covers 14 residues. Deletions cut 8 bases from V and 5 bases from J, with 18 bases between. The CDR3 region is CASGRDAGRETQYF. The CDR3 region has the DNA TGTGCCAGCGGCCGGGACGCGGGTCGGGAGACCCAGTACTTC.

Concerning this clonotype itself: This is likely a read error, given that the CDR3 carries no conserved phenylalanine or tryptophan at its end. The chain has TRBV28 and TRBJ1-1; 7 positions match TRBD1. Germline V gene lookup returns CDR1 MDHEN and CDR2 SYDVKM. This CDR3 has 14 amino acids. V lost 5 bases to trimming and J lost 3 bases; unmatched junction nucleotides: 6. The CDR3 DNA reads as TGTGCCAGCAGTCTATTGACAGGGCACACTGAAGCTTTCCTT. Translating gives CASSLLTGHTEAFL.

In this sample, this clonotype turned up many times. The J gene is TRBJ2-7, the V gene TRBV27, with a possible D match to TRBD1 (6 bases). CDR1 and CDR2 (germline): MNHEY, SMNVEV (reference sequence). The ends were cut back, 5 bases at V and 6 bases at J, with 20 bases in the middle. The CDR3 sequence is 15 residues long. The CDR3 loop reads CASSGYRDSKSEQYF. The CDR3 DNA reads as TGTGCCAGCAGTGGGTACAGGGATAGTAAGAGCGAGCAGTACTTC.

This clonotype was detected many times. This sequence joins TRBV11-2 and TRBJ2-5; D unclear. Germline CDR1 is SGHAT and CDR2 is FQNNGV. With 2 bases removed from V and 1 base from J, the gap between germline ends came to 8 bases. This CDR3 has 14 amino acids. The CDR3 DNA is TGTGCCAGCAGCTTAAGTTCTTTCCAAGAGACCCAGTACTTC. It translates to CASSLSSFQETQYF.

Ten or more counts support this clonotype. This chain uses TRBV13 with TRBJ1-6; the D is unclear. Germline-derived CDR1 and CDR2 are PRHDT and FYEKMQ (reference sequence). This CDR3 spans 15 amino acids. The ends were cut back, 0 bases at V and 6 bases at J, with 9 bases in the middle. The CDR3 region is CASSLGSPSNSPLHF. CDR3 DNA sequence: TGTGCCAGCAGCTTAGGGTCCCCCTCTAATTCACCCCTCCACTTT.

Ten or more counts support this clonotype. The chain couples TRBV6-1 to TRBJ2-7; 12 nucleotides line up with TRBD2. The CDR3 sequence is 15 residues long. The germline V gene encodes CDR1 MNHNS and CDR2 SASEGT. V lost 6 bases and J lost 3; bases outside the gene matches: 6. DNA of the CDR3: TGTGCCAGCAGACAGGCTAGCGGGGGGGTCTACGAGCAGTACTTC. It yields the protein CASRQASGGVYEQYF.

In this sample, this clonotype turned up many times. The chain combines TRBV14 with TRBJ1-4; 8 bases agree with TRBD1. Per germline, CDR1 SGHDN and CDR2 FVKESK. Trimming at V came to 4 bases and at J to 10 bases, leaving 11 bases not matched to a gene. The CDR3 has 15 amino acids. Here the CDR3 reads CASSPPPGQGGKLFF. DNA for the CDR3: TGTGCCAGCAGCCCCCCTCCCGGACAGGGAGGAAAACTGTTTTTT.

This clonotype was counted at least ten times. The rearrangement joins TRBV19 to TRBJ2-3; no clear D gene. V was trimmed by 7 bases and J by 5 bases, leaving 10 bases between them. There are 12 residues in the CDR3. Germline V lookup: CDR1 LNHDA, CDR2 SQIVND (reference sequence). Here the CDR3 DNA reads TGTGCCAGTATAGGAGAGAGAGATACGCAGTATTTT. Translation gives CASIGERDTQYF.